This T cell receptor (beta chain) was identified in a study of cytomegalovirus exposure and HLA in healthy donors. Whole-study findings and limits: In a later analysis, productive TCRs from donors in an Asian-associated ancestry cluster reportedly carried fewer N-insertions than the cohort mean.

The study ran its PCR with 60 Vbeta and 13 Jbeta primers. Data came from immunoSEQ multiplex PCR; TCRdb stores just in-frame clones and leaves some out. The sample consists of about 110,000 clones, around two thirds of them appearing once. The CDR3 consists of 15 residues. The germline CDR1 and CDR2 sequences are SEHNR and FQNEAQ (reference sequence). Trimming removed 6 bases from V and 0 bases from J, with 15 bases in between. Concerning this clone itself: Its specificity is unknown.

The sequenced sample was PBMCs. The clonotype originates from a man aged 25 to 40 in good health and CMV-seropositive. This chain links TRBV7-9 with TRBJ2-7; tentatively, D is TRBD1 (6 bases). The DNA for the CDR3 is TGTGCCAGCAGTGGGGCAGGGGTGAGCTCCTACGAGCAGTACTTC. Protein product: CASSGAGVSSYEQYF.